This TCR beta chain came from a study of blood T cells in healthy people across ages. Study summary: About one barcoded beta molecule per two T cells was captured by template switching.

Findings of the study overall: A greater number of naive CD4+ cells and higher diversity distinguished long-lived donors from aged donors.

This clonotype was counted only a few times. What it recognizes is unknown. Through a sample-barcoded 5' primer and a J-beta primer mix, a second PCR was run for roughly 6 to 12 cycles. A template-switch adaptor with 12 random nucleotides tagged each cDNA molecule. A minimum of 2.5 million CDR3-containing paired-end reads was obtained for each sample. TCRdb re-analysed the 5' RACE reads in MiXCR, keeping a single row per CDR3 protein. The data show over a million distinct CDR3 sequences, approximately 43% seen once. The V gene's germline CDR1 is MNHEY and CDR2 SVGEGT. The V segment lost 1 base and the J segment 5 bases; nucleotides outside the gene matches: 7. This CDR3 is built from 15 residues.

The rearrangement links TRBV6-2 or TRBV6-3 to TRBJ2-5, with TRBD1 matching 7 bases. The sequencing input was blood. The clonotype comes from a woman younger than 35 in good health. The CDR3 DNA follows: TGTGCCAGCAGTTACTTGGGGCAGGGGGAGGAGACCCAGTACTTC. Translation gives CASSYLGQGEETQYF.